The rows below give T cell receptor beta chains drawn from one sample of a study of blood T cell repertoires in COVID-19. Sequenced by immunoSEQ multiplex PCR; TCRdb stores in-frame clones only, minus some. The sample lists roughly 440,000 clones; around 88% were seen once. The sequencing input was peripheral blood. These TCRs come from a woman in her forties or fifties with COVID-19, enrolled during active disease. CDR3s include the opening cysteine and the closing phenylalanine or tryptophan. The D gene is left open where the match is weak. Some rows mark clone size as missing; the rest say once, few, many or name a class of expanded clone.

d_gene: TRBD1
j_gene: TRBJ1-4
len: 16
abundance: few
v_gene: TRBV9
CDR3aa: CASSVQTGGLNEKLFF
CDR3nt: TGTGCCAGCAGCGTGCAAACAGGGGGGCTTAATGAAAAACTGTTTTTT

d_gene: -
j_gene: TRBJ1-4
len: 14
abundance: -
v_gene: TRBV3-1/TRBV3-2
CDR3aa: CASRMGGANEKLFF
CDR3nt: TGTGCCAGCAGGATGGGGGGAGCTAATGAAAAACTGTTTTTT

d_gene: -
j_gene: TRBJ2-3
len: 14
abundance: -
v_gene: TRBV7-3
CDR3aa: CASSPTGGTDTQYF
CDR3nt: TGTGCCAGCAGCCCCACCGGTGGCACAGATACGCAGTATTTT

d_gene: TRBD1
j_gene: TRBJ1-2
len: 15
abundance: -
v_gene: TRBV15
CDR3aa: CATSRARTGRDFYTF
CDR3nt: TGTGCCACCAGCAGAGCCCGGACAGGGAGGGACTTCTACACCTTC

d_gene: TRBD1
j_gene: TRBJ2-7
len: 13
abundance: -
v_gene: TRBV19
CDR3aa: CASSPGQPYEQYF
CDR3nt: TGTGCCAGTAGTCCGGGACAGCCCTACGAGCAGTACTTC

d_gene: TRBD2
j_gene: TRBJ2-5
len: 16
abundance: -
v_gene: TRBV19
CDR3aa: CASSPRGRGGGETQYF
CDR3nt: TGTGCCAGTAGTCCAAGAGGGCGGGGGGGAGGAGAGACCCAGTACTTC

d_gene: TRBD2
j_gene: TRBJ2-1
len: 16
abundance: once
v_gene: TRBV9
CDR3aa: CASSAGLAGVYNEQFF
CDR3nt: TGTGCCAGCAGCGCGGGACTAGCGGGGGTGTACAATGAGCAGTTCTTC

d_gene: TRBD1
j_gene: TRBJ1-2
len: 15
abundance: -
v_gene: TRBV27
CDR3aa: CASSLGQGGAGGYTF
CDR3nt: TGTGCCAGCAGTCTGGGACAGGGCGGCGCAGGAGGCTACACCTTC

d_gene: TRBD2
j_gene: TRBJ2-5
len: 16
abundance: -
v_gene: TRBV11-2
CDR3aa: CASSLGTRPQQETQYF
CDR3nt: TGTGCCAGCAGCCTAGGGACTAGACCTCAGCAAGAGACCCAGTACTTC

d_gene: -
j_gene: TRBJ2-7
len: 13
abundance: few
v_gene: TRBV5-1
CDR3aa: CASSFTASYEQYF
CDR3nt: TGCGCCAGCAGCTTCACAGCCTCCTACGAGCAGTACTTC

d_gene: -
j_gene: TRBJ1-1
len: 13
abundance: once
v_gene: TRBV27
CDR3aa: CASSLGEGTEAFF
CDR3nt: TGTGCCAGCAGTTTAGGGGAGGGTACTGAAGCTTTCTTT

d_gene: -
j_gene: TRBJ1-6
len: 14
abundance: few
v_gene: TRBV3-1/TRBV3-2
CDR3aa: CASSQGRSNSPLHF
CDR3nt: TGTGCCAGCAGCCAAGGACGGAGTAATTCACCCCTCCACTTT

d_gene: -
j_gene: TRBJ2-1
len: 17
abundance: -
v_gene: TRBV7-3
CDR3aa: CASAGGGGGSAIREQFF
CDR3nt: TGTGCCAGCGCAGGTGGCGGCGGAGGGTCCGCCATTCGTGAGCAGTTCTTC

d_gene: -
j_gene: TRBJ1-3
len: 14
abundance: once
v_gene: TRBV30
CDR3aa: CAWRRQAAGNTIYF
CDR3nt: TGTGCCTGGAGGAGACAGGCGGCTGGAAACACCATATATTTT

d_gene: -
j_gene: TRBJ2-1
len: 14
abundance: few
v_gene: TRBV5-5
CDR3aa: CASSLGQGNSEQFF
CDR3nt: TGTGCCAGCAGCTTGGGGCAGGGGAACAGTGAGCAGTTCTTC

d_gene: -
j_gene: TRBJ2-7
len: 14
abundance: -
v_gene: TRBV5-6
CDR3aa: CASSPRTHPGEQYF
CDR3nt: TGTGCCAGCAGCCCACGTACCCACCCAGGCGAGCAGTACTTC

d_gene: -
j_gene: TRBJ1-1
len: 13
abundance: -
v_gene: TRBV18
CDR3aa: CASSPLGVREAFF
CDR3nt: TGTGCCAGCTCACCCCTCGGCGTGAGGGAAGCTTTCTTT

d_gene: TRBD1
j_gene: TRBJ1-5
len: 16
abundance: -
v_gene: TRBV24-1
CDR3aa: CATSEGTGTSNQPQHF
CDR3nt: TGTGCCACCAGTGAGGGGACAGGAACTAGCAATCAGCCCCAGCATTTT

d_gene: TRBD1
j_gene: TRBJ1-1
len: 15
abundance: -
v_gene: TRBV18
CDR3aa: CASSPRGPTGTEAFF
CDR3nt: TGTGCCAGCTCACCGAGGGGGCCCACGGGCACTGAAGCTTTCTTT

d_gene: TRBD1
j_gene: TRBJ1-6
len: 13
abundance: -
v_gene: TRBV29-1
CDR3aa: CSVGTGDNSPLHF
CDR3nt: TGCAGCGTCGGGACAGGGGATAATTCACCCCTCCACTTT